The 17 T cell receptor beta chains below were found in one sample sequenced in a study of blood T cell repertoires in COVID-19. Clones were read by immunoSEQ multiplex PCR, and TCRdb kept only the in-frame ones, dropping some. This sample carries 250,000 to 350,000 clones, just over 85% of them seen once, and the ten largest clones take about 3%. Sequencing input: peripheral blood. These receptors came from a woman aged 25-40 years with active or convalescent COVID-19.

This clone appeared a few times. The chain employs TRBV4-2 and TRBJ2-7, with 7 bases matching TRBD2. CDR1 is LGHNA, CDR2 YNFKEQ, per germline. This CDR3 region has 16 residues. With 0 bases clipped from V and 2 bases from J, the junction kept 7 bases outside the gene matches. The CDR3 is CASSQDGASGAYEQYF. The CDR3 nucleotides read TGTGCCAGCAGCCAAGATGGGGCTAGCGGAGCCTACGAGCAGTACTTC.

The chain links TRBV29-1 to TRBJ2-7; TRBD1 is a possible D gene (5 bases). CDR1 is SQVTM and CDR2 is ANQGSEA in the germline V gene. The V and J ends lost 6 bases and 0 bases respectively, with 9 bases between them. The CDR3 loop spans 12 amino acids. The CDR3 nucleotides are TGCAGCGTGATGACAGTCTCCTACGAGCAGTACTTC. Protein: CSVMTVSYEQYF.

This chain connects TRBV10-3 to TRBJ2-1, with 8 bases identical to TRBD2. Germline values: CDR1 ENHRY, CDR2 SYGVKD. This CDR3 is 17 amino acids long. Losses at the gene ends were 0 bases for V and 1 base for J; bases not matched to a gene: 5. This CDR3 reads CAISESKRGGSYNEQFF. The CDR3 DNA reads as TGTGCCATCAGTGAGTCCAAACGGGGGGGTTCCTACAATGAGCAGTTCTTC.

The chain has TRBV7-9 and TRBJ1-4; tentative D call: TRBD1 (5 bases). CDR1 SEHNR and CDR2 FQNEAQ come from the germline V gene (reference sequence). The CDR3 totals 15 residues. V lost 5 bases, J lost 2 bases, and 12 bases lay in between. Written as DNA, the CDR3 is TGTGCCAGCAGCCCCCCGGGGGGTACTAATGAAAAACTGTTTTTT. The encoded protein is CASSPPGGTNEKLFF.

V and J are TRBV7-9 and TRBJ2-7; D perhaps matches TRBD2 (6 bases). The V end lost 1 base, the J end lost 2 bases, and 9 bases lay between the germline ends. Germline V gene data show CDR1 as SEHNR and CDR2 as FQNEAQ (reference sequence). The CDR3 has 14 amino acids. CDR3 sequence (DNA): TGTGCCAGCAGCTTAGAGCTAGCGCCCTACGAGCAGTACTTC. This codes for CASSLELAPYEQYF.

V and J are TRBV2 and TRBJ2-7; D might be TRBD1 (5 bases). Germline values: CDR1 SNHLY, CDR2 FYNNEI. The V and J ends lost 7 bases and 2 bases respectively, with 15 bases between them. CDR3 size: 14 residues. This CDR3 reads CASTSVRVPYEQYF. CDR3 DNA sequence: TGTGCCAGCACGTCGGTCAGGGTCCCCTACGAGCAGTACTTC.

The gene calls are TRBV7-2 and TRBJ1-2, with 7 bases identical to TRBD1. J lost 6 bases, V lost 0 bases, and 10 bases had no gene match. The CDR3 loop spans 16 amino acids. Germline CDR1 and CDR2: SGHTA and FQGNSA. CDR3 nucleotides: TGTGCCAGCAGCTTAGCGTTCGCCAGGGGGAAGGATGGCTACACCTTC. Encoded protein: CASSLAFARGKDGYTF.

The V gene is TRBV19, the J gene TRBJ1-2; 9 bases are shared with TRBD1. The ends lost 5 bases at V and 6 bases at J; junction bases unmatched: 10. Germline V gene sequence: CDR1 LNHDA, CDR2 SQIVND (reference sequence). CDR3 size: 15 residues. As DNA, the CDR3 is TGTGCCAGTAGTGGCAATTACAGGGGGCTGAATGGCTACACCTTC. This encodes CASSGNYRGLNGYTF.

The chain has TRBV27 and TRBJ1-1; D may be TRBD1 (6 bases). V lost 6 bases to trimming and J lost 1 base, with 12 bases between them. The germline gives CDR1 MNHEY, CDR2 SMNVEV (reference sequence). This CDR3 has 14 residues. The CDR3 DNA sequence: TGTGCCAGCAGCTCAATACAGGGGAACACTGAAGCTTTCTTT. Translated, it gives CASSSIQGNTEAFF.

The V gene is TRBV12-3 or TRBV12-4, the J gene TRBJ2-7, with D maybe TRBD2 (5 bases). Trimming removed 7 bases from V and 7 bases from J, with 14 bases in between. The CDR3 contains 12 residues. The CDR3 here is CASTTVTGEQYF. The CDR3 region has the DNA TGTGCCAGCACCACAGTCACGGGAGAGCAGTACTTC.

The chain carries TRBV27 and TRBJ1-1, with TRBD1 identical over 10 bases. V lost 5 bases, J lost 4 bases, and 4 bases stayed unmatched. CDR1 is MNHEY, CDR2 SMNVEV, per germline (reference sequence). The CDR3 has 14 residues. CDR3 in DNA: TGTGCCAGCAGTCGAGGGACAGGGGCCACTGAAGCTTTCTTT. Its protein is CASSRGTGATEAFF.

The chain is built from TRBV9 and TRBJ2-2; 7 bases are a match to TRBD1. The ends lost 3 bases at V and 5 bases at J; junction bases unmatched: 10. The CDR3 totals 16 residues. CDR1 SGDLS and CDR2 YYNGEE come from the germline V gene. CDR3 DNA sequence: TGTGCCAGCAGCGAGGGGGCGGCCTTAACGACCGGGGAGCTGTTTTTT. It translates to CASSEGAALTTGELFF.

V and J are TRBV6-5 and TRBJ1-1; a weak D match, TRBD1 (5 bases). This CDR3 has 13 residues. V was shortened by 7 bases and J by 4 bases, with 13 bases between the two germline ends. The germline gives CDR1 MNHEY, CDR2 SVGAGI. CDR3 nucleotide sequence: TGTGCCAGCACCCAAGGGAGGGGCACTGAAGCTTTCTTT. It is translated as CASTQGRGTEAFF.

The chain couples TRBV28 to TRBJ1-1; 7 nucleotides line up with TRBD1. From germline, CDR1 is MDHEN and CDR2 SYDVKM. The CDR3 is made up of 14 amino acids. With 6 bases clipped from V and 3 bases from J, the junction kept 7 bases outside the gene matches. The CDR3 DNA reads TGTGCCAGCAGACCAGGGGGAAAGGACACTGAAGCTTTCTTT. This encodes CASRPGGKDTEAFF.

The V and J genes are TRBV15 and TRBJ1-1; the D is unclear. The CDR3 spans 15 residues. Trimming shortened V by 0 bases and J by 4 bases, and 12 bases separated the two germline ends. From germline, CDR1 is LNHNV and CDR2 YYDKDF (reference sequence). The CDR3 DNA reads TGTGCCACCAGCAGAGATAAGCGATTCAGCACTGAAGCTTTCTTT. Translated: CATSRDKRFSTEAFF.

The chain employs TRBV5-1 and TRBJ2-5; TRBD2 aligns across 7 bases. CDR1 is SGHRS and CDR2 is YFSETQ in the germline V gene. V shed 6 bases and J 4 bases; nucleotides not matched to a gene: 3. The CDR3 sequence is 12 residues long. CDR3 DNA sequence: TGCGCCAGCAATCCGGGGGGAGAGACCCAGTACTTC. Residues: CASNPGGETQYF.

This clone was detected only once. This chain links TRBV19 with TRBJ2-7; a weak D match, TRBD2 (7 bases). Germline-derived CDR1 and CDR2 are LNHDA and SQIVND (reference sequence). The CDR3 is 14 amino acids. The V gene lost 1 base and the J gene lost 2 bases, with 9 bases spanning the gap. CDR3 residues: CASSIGGGAYEQYF. In DNA form, the CDR3 reads TGTGCCAGTAGTATAGGAGGGGGGGCCTACGAGCAGTACTTC.